Each of the 20 T cell receptor beta chains below was sequenced from the same sample in a study of spatial heterogeneity in lung cancer. Time point described: sample taken at primary tumor resection. TCRdb processed the 5' RACE reads anew with MiXCR; each CDR3 protein has one entry. The sample has around 87,000 distinct CDR3 sequences, about an eighth seen once; the top ten hold roughly 39%. The specimen was PBMCs, collected at surgery. Every receptor here comes from a male donor with early-stage non-small cell lung cancer.

V and J are TRBV27 and TRBJ2-7; D may be TRBD1 or TRBD2 (6 bases each). The V end was cut by 2 bases, the J end by 6 bases, with 17 bases between. Germline assignment: CDR1 MNHEY and CDR2 SMNVEV (reference sequence). The CDR3 loop spans 15 amino acids. CDR3 loop: CASSLKQGLRSEQYF. The CDR3 bases are TGTGCCAGCAGTTTAAAACAGGGACTCCGTTCCGAGCAGTACTTC.

This clonotype was seen a handful of times. The V call is TRBV10-3, the J call TRBJ2-3, with 9 bases lining up with TRBD2. The CDR3 sequence is 19 residues long. Trimming at V came to 3 bases and at J to 5 bases, leaving 18 bases not matched to a gene. The germline CDR1 and CDR2 sequences are ENHRY and SYGVKD. CDR3 loop: CAISDLSGMEREARDTQYF. The CDR3 region has the DNA TGTGCCATCAGTGACCTCTCCGGGATGGAGCGGGAGGCGAGAGATACGCAGTATTTT.

This clonotype was observed a few times. Compared with germline, one end of the junction differs, possibly owing to a read error. The chain recombines TRBV20-1 with TRBJ1-1; D remains ambiguous. The CDR3 loop spans 12 amino acids. CDR1 is DFQATT and CDR2 is SNEGSKA in the germline V gene (reference sequence). CDR3: CSARDNSRPPYF. The CDR3 DNA follows: TGCAGTGCTAGAGATAATTCGAGACCGCCCTACTTT.

This clonotype was seen a few times. This chain uses TRBV28 with TRBJ2-5, with 8 bases identical to TRBD1. Germline V gene data show CDR1 as MDHEN and CDR2 as SYDVKM. Trimming removed 6 bases from V and 3 bases from J; junction bases left unmatched: 6. This CDR3 has 14 amino acids. CDR3 in DNA: TGTGCCAGCAGCAGGGGGCGGGAAAAAGAGACCCAGTACTTC. Its translation: CASSRGREKETQYF.

This clonotype was counted at least ten times. The chain has TRBV29-1 and TRBJ1-2; tentative D call: TRBD1 (6 bases). CDR3 length: 14 residues. Germline V gives CDR1 SQVTM, CDR2 ANQGSEA. V lost 3 bases and J lost 6, with 17 bases in between. The CDR3 loop reads CSVERYGGADGYTF. DNA for the CDR3: TGCAGCGTTGAGAGATACGGGGGCGCGGATGGCTACACCTTC.

The chain links TRBV6-2 or TRBV6-3 to TRBJ2-2; D is possibly TRBD2 (5 bases). The germline CDR1 and CDR2 sequences are MNHEY and SVGEGT. The CDR3 runs to 16 residues. V was cut by 5 bases and J by 5 bases, with 18 bases left in between. CDR3 coding DNA: TGTGCCAGCAGTGGCCCTACCGGGGTAACGACCGGGGAGCTGTTTTTT. Translating gives CASSGPTGVTTGELFF.

V and J are TRBV5-1 and TRBJ2-3, with 8 bases identical to TRBD1. Germline V gene sequence: CDR1 SGHRS, CDR2 YFSETQ. The CDR3 has 16 residues. V dropped 0 bases and J dropped 6; count of bases not matched to a gene: 9. CDR3 amino acids: CASSLGQTGAVDTQYF. The CDR3 DNA sequence: TGCGCCAGCAGCTTGGGACAGACAGGGGCGGTGGATACGCAGTATTTT. The full variable domain, its missing parts supplied by reference TRBV5-1 and TRBJ2-3, is KAGVTQTPRYLIKTRGQQVTLSCSPISGHRSVSWYQQTPGQGLQFLFEYFSETQRNKGNFPGRFSGRQFSNSRSEMNVSTLELGDSALYLCASSLGQTGAVDTQYFGPGTRLTVL.

There are a few counts of this clonotype. The CDR3 here is CASSFWGAGNQPQHF. The CDR3 DNA reads TGTGCCAGCAGCTTCTGGGGGGCGGGCAATCAGCCCCAGCATTTT. This chain connects TRBV5-8 to TRBJ1-5; D may be TRBD1 (6 bases). V was trimmed by 2 bases and J by 2 bases, leaving 11 bases between them. The germline V gene encodes CDR1 SGHTS and CDR2 YDEGEE. This CDR3 spans 15 amino acids.

This clonotype was seen at least ten times. This sequence joins TRBV28 and TRBJ2-5; D not certain. CDR3 length: 12 amino acids. Germline CDR1 and CDR2: MDHEN and SYDVKM. Trimming cost V 6 bases and J 4 bases, with 9 bases left between them. This chain's CDR3 is CASSRPPETQYF. The CDR3 DNA follows: TGTGCCAGCAGCCGCCCCCCAGAGACCCAGTACTTC.

The table lists this clonotype with a few counts. The rearrangement joins TRBV10-3 to TRBJ2-5; D gene unclear. Per germline, CDR1 ENHRY and CDR2 SYGVKD. Trimming removed 3 bases from V and 3 bases from J, with 8 bases in between. There are 13 residues in the CDR3. For the CDR3, the DNA is TGTGCCATCAGTGATTACACGGAAGAGACCCAGTACTTC. Its protein product is CAISDYTEETQYF.

This clonotype was seen at least ten times. The V gene is TRBV7-2, the J gene TRBJ1-5; 7 bases match TRBD1. The junction had 4 bases not matched to a gene; V was cut back by 1 base and J by 1 base. Germline V gives CDR1 SGHTA, CDR2 FQGNSA. CDR3 length equals 16 residues. The CDR3 reads CASSLGAGGSNQPQHF. In nucleotides, the CDR3 is TGTGCCAGCAGCTTAGGGGCAGGGGGGAGCAATCAGCCCCAGCATTTT.

This clonotype has just a few counts. The chain employs TRBV12-3 or TRBV12-4 and TRBJ1-1; D possibly corresponds to TRBD1 (5 bases). The CDR3 is 14 residues long. The germline V and J ends were trimmed by 8 bases and 3 bases, with 16 bases remaining between them. The CDR3 protein is CASQTLSRDTEAFF. For the CDR3, the DNA is TGTGCCAGCCAAACCCTATCCAGGGACACTGAAGCTTTCTTT.

This clonotype occurred a few times. V is TRBV20-1 and J is TRBJ2-3, with TRBD1 matching over 7 bases. The junction had 7 bases not matched to a gene; V was cut back by 1 base and J by 0 bases. Germline V gene data show CDR1 as DFQATT and CDR2 as SNEGSKA (reference sequence). CDR3 length: 16 amino acids. DNA of the CDR3: TGCAGTGCTAGAGGCGTCCCGGGACAGAGCACAGATACGCAGTATTTT. Protein product: CSARGVPGQSTDTQYF.

The rearrangement joins TRBV12-3 or TRBV12-4 to TRBJ1-1; 8 bases are shared with TRBD1. The junction had 12 bases not matched to a gene; V was cut back by 5 bases and J by 7 bases. The CDR3 is 15 amino acids. The CDR3 loop is CASSPGQGATREAFF. CDR3 DNA sequence: TGTGCCAGCAGTCCCGGACAGGGCGCCACCCGTGAAGCTTTCTTT.

V usage is TRBV4-3 and J usage is TRBJ2-5; no clear D. CDR1 is LGHNA and CDR2 is YSLEER in the germline V gene. V was clipped by 0 bases and J by 5 bases, with 10 bases between them. The CDR3 loop spans 14 amino acids. The CDR3 sequence: CASSQDHGQETQYF. The CDR3 coding sequence is TGCGCCAGCAGCCAAGATCACGGCCAGGAGACCCAGTACTTC.

The sample holds a few counts of this clonotype. CDR3 in amino acids: CASSPDVQPQHF. The CDR3 DNA reads TGTGCCAGCAGTCCCGACGTGCAGCCCCAGCATTTT. This rearrangement joins TRBV6-6 to TRBJ1-5; D uncertain. V dropped 5 bases and J dropped 7 bases, with 9 bases sitting between them. Germline values: CDR1 MNHNY, CDR2 SVGAGI (reference sequence). The CDR3 is 12 amino acids.

This clonotype was picked up a small number of times. This chain joins TRBV7-9 and TRBJ2-7; 7 bases are a match to TRBD2. This CDR3 region has 14 residues. In germline, CDR1 is SEHNR, CDR2 FQNEAQ (reference sequence). V was clipped by 4 bases and J by 5 bases; unmatched bases: 8. CDR3 nucleotides: TGTGCCAGCAGCTCCGTGGGGGGGTCACACGAGCAGTACTTC. It translates to CASSSVGGSHEQYF. The whole variable domain, remainder taken from reference TRBV7-9 and TRBJ2-7, is DTGVSQNPRHKITKRGQNVTFRCDPISEHNRLYWYRQTLGQGPEFLTYFQNEAQLEKSRLLSDRFSAERPKGSFSTLEIQRTEQGDSAMYLCASSSVGGSHEQYFGPGTRLTVT.

This clonotype was counted a few times. The CDR3 protein is CAISEDITNSGANVLTF. The CDR3 DNA reads as TGTGCCATCAGTGAGGATATTACAAACTCTGGGGCCAACGTCCTGACTTTC. The chain carries TRBV10-3 and TRBJ2-6; D is ambiguous. The V end lost 2 bases, the J end lost 0 bases, and 11 bases lay between the germline ends. The CDR3 contains 17 residues. Germline loops: CDR1 ENHRY, CDR2 SYGVKD.

The chain joins TRBV12-3 or TRBV12-4 to TRBJ2-1, with D possibly being TRBD1 or TRBD2 (6 bases each). The CDR3 extends over 15 amino acids. V was clipped by 3 bases and J by 9 bases, with 18 bases between them. The CDR3 sequence: CASSLGLGAEGEQFF. DNA of the CDR3: TGTGCCAGCAGTTTGGGTCTGGGGGCGGAGGGTGAGCAGTTCTTC.

This chain connects TRBV5-1 to TRBJ2-5; D unresolved. Trimming cost V 3 bases and J 4 bases, with 10 bases left between them. Germline V lookup: CDR1 SGHRS, CDR2 YFSETQ. The CDR3 is made up of 13 amino acids. The CDR3 loop reads CASSSERTETQYF. Written as DNA, the CDR3 is TGCGCCAGCAGCTCTGAGAGGACAGAGACCCAGTACTTC.